This paragraph reports one T cell receptor (beta chain). Its antigen is currently not known. Base qualities are not provided; no much larger clone lies one nucleotide away. Its CDR3 holds 14 amino acids, cysteine through phenylalanine. The entry retains the CDR3 DNA only, 42 bases that are in frame from base 1. The junction carries 13 bases between V and J, which are trimmed by 5 bases and 4 bases respectively. CDR1 and CDR2 were assigned from the germline V gene as SGHVS and FNYEAQ. The data stem from a study of a mutant IDH1 vaccine in newly diagnosed glioma (dated by TCRdb to the early 2020s). Regarding the complete study: Vaccination started 4-6 weeks after radiotherapy alone, or was given together with temozolomide cycles in the groups whose treatment included chemotherapy. Of the roughly 30 treated patients, approximately 62% were male and approximately 38% were female, and a mean age of about 37 years was recorded. Before enrollment, patients had received standard therapy of radiotherapy alone, temozolomide alone, or radiochemotherapy with temozolomide; most received the combination. Peripheral blood was collected at six visits: V03 (baseline), V05, V07, V10, V12 and V13. Longitudinal TCRB deep sequencing was done for 25 to 30 treated patients, wherever samples were available for exploratory analyses. The week-35 safety follow-up took place at visit V12, and the week-47 end of study took place at visit V13.

The library was prepared using the immunoSEQ multiplex PCR assay. Rearranged TCR beta chain sequences were amplified with the hsTCRB Kit following the manufacturer's protocol. TCRB libraries were sequenced on an Illumina MiSeq. The authors processed their data as follows. Demultiplexing, trimming and gene mapping were performed with the kit vendor's proprietary platform. This immuneACCESS table, as held by TCRdb, lists in-frame sequences with V and J called but not all clones. Of the missing ones, under half trace to an unresolved V gene in checked studies; the others have no known cause. V, J and clone size were drawn from that table, and D and trimming were deduced from the DNA. In this sample the table shows 30,000 to 40,000 clones, roughly four fifths of which occur a single time. 6% to 7.5% of the sample is taken by the ten largest. The investigation overall reported the following: According to the authors, sample limitations meant that analyses of patient blood samples could not be reproduced. Vaccine-induced immune responses across multiple MHC alleles were detected in over 80% of patients. No apparent relationship was observed between pseudoprogression and alterations in the top peripheral T cell clonotypes detected by TCRB sequencing. Availability determined which PBMC samples were chosen for TCRB deep sequencing.

In light of the paper, this sample's time point label describes: week 35, safety follow-up. Each vaccine dose, consisting of 300 ug of a 20-mer mutant IDH1 peptide in Montanide, was administered subcutaneously with topical imiquimod. Patients received eight vaccinations in weeks 1, 3, 5, 7, 11, 15, 19 and 23, corresponding to visits V03 through V10. The donors had newly diagnosed IDH1-mutant astrocytomas of WHO grade 3 or 4 that showed loss of nuclear ATRX. The samples were drawn from NOA16, a multicentre, single-arm, open-label phase I trial in Germany that tested a mutant IDH1 peptide vaccine in humans for the first time. Genomic DNA for TCRB sequencing was isolated from EDTA blood with the DNeasy Blood and Tissue Kit.

The chain couples TRBV7-6 to TRBJ2-3, and possibly TRBD2, on 5 matching bases. The sequencing here drew on PBMCs, taken from a glioma patient whose treatment included an IDH1 peptide vaccine. The TCR sequence derives from a woman aged 18-29 years with glioma. The CDR3 is CASSLAGGSDTQYF. The sequenced DNA: TGTGCCAGCAGCCTCGCCGGAGGTTCAGATACGCAGTATTTT.